A single sample is the source of the 21 T cell receptor beta chains below, sequenced in a study of cytomegalovirus exposure and HLA in healthy donors. The PCR ran on 60 Vbeta and 13 Jbeta primers. Assay: immunoSEQ multiplex PCR; the TCRdb copy retains only in-frame clones and omits some. The sample yields some 120,000 clones, about four fifths seen once. The sample comprised PBMCs. The receptors were sampled from a man aged 30 to 45 in good health and CMV-seropositive.

V is TRBV19 and J is TRBJ2-7; the match to TRBD1 covers 7 bases. This CDR3 comprises 13 residues. The germline V gene encodes CDR1 LNHDA and CDR2 SQIVND (reference sequence). The V segment lost 10 bases and the J segment 2 bases; nucleotides outside the gene matches: 8. The chain's CDR3 is CAINRDRAYEQYV. CDR3 coding DNA: TGTGCCATTAACCGGGACAGAGCCTACGAGCAGTACGTC.

The V and J genes are TRBV7-3 and TRBJ1-6, with a possible D match to TRBD1 (5 bases). Trimming left V 5 bases short and J 4 bases short, with 9 bases between. The germline gives CDR1 SGHTA, CDR2 FQGTGA. The CDR3 extends over 14 amino acids. CDR3 protein: CASSLRGYNSPLHF. For the CDR3, the DNA is TGTGCCAGCAGCCTGCGGGGGTATAATTCACCCCTCCACTTT.

The sample holds one count of this clone. A read error may account for a junction end that differs from germline. This sequence joins TRBV25-1 and TRBJ1-4; the match to TRBD1 covers 9 bases. Germline CDR1 is MGHDK and CDR2 is SYGVNS. This CDR3 contains 14 residues. Here the CDR3 reads CASGDRGTEEKLFF. Here the CDR3 DNA reads TGTGCCAGCGGTGACAGGGGGACGGAAGAAAAACTGTTTTTT.

V gene TRBV15 combines with J gene TRBJ2-5; 8 bases align to TRBD2. The ends lost 0 bases at V and 2 bases at J; junction bases unmatched: 5. CDR3 length equals 16 residues. Germline CDR1 LNHNV, CDR2 YYDKDF (reference sequence). CDR3 in amino acids: CATSRDPAGEQETQYF. Written as DNA, the CDR3 is TGTGCCACCAGCAGAGACCCAGCGGGGGAACAAGAGACCCAGTACTTC.

The chain combines TRBV7-8 with TRBJ1-6; D not resolved. The V and J ends lost 3 bases and 8 bases respectively, with 8 bases between them. Looked up from germline, CDR1 is SGHVS and CDR2 is FQNEAQ. The CDR3 runs to 13 residues. CDR3 sequence reads: CASSFQADSPLHF. In nucleotides, the CDR3 is TGTGCCAGCAGCTTTCAGGCCGATTCACCCCTCCACTTT. Full variable domain (rest looked up from reference TRBV7-8 and TRBJ1-6): GAGVSQSPRYKVAKRGQDVALRCDPISGHVSLFWYQQALGQGPEFLTYFQNEAQLDKSGLPSDRFFAERPEGSVSTLKIQRTQQEDSAVYLCASSFQADSPLHFGNGTRLTVT.

CDR3: CASSSRGWDTGELFF. CDR3 bases: TGTGCCAGCAGCTCACGGGGGTGGGACACCGGGGAGCTGTTTTTT. This chain uses TRBV11-1 with TRBJ2-2; maybe TRBD2 (6 bases). Germline V CDR1 and CDR2: SGHAT, FQDESV (reference sequence). CDR3 length: 15 amino acids. The V end was cut by 4 bases, the J end by 3 bases, with 12 bases between.

The chain carries TRBV28 and TRBJ1-5, with TRBD1 matching over 8 bases. Losses at the gene ends were 3 bases for V and 6 bases for J; bases not matched to a gene: 7. Per germline, CDR1 MDHEN and CDR2 SYDVKM. The CDR3 runs 15 residues. CDR3 sequence: CASSFLLTGGQPQHF. CDR3 DNA: TGTGCCAGCAGTTTCTTGCTCACAGGGGGTCAGCCCCAGCATTTT.

The chain recombines TRBV28 with TRBJ1-4; possibly TRBD1 for D (5 bases). Germline-derived CDR1 and CDR2 are MDHEN and SYDVKM. This CDR3 is built from 13 residues. V gave up 6 bases and J gave up 10 bases, with 15 bases separating them. The CDR3 region has the DNA TGTGCCAGCAGCGCCTCAGGGTGGGGAAAACTGTTTTTT. Translated: CASSASGWGKLFF.

The V gene is TRBV15, the J gene TRBJ2-1, with D tentatively TRBD2 (6 bases). Germline V CDR1 and CDR2: LNHNV, YYDKDF (reference sequence). The CDR3 spans 16 residues. Deletions cut 5 bases from V and 0 bases from J, with 14 bases between. In DNA form, the CDR3 reads TGTGCCACCAGCGACCCTCCGGGACTCTCCTACAATGAGCAGTTCTTC. The encoded protein is CATSDPPGLSYNEQFF. The variable domain in full, with the rest retrieved from reference TRBV15 and TRBJ2-1, is DAMVIQNPRYQVTQFGKPVTLSCSQTLNHNVMYWYQQKSSQAPKLLFHYYDKDFNNEADTPDNFQSRRPNTSFCFLDIRSPGLGDTAMYLCATSDPPGLSYNEQFFGPGTRLTVL.

Turning to this clone: A read error may account for a junction end that differs from germline. The chain has TRBV7-9 and TRBJ2-1, with 9 bases that match TRBD2. The CDR3 consists of 15 residues. CDR1 and CDR2 from the germline V gene are SEHNR and FQNEAQ (reference sequence). The CDR3 protein is CSSSVSGGSYNEQFF. The CDR3 DNA is TGTTCCAGCAGCGTTAGCGGGGGTTCCTACAATGAGCAGTTCTTC. Full variable domain (missing parts from reference TRBV7-9 and TRBJ2-1): DTGVSQNPRHKITKRGQNVTFRCDPISEHNRLYWYRQTLGQGPEFLTYFQNEAQLEKSRLLSDRFSAERPKGSFSTLEIQRTEQGDSAMYLCSSSVSGGSYNEQFFGPGTRLTVL.

CDR3 amino acids: CASKPRAGGYNEQFF. The CDR3 DNA reads TGTGCCAGCAAGCCGAGGGCGGGGGGTTACAATGAGCAGTTCTTC. The chain combines TRBV5-5 with TRBJ2-1, with 8 bases lining up with TRBD2. After removal of 6 bases from V and 4 bases from J, the junction contained 9 bases not matched to a gene. The CDR3 length is 15 residues. Per the germline V gene, CDR1 is SGHKS and CDR2 is YYEKEE (reference sequence).

The chain uses TRBV2 and TRBJ2-4, with D perhaps matching TRBD1 (5 bases). Trimming took 5 bases from V and 5 from J, leaving 16 bases between them. The CDR3 is 15 residues long. Germline assignment: CDR1 SNHLY and CDR2 FYNNEI. CDR3 in DNA: TGTGCCAGCAGTTCCAGGGTATTGGGCCAAAACATTCAGTACTTC. As protein: CASSSRVLGQNIQYF.

The CDR3 reads CASSQGQDRVTPEQFF. The DNA of the CDR3 is TGCGCCAGCAGCCAAGGGCAAGACAGAGTTACTCCTGAGCAGTTCTTC. This chain connects TRBV4-1 to TRBJ2-1, with D maybe TRBD1 (5 bases). This CDR3 has 16 amino acids. Germline CDR1 MGHRA, CDR2 YSYEKL. V dropped 1 base and J dropped 9 bases, with 19 bases sitting between them.

The chain employs TRBV9 and TRBJ2-1, with 9 bases that match TRBD2. The CDR3 has 16 amino acids. J was trimmed by 2 bases and V by 0 bases; bases with no gene match: 3. CDR1 is SGDLS and CDR2 is YYNGEE in the germline V gene. The CDR3 reads CASSVGSGGTYNEQFF. The CDR3 DNA follows: TGTGCCAGCAGCGTAGGGAGCGGGGGGACCTACAATGAGCAGTTCTTC.

The rearrangement links TRBV6-5 to TRBJ1-2, with D maybe TRBD1 (6 bases). Trimming pared 7 bases from V and 0 bases from J, leaving 12 bases between. Germline assignment: CDR1 MNHEY and CDR2 SVGAGI. This CDR3 region has 14 residues. CDR3 sequence reads: CASNHREANYGYTF. The CDR3 DNA reads as TGTGCCAGCAACCACAGGGAAGCTAACTATGGCTACACCTTC.

The V and J genes are TRBV5-1 and TRBJ1-2; D remains ambiguous. Germline CDR1 reads SGHRS; CDR2 reads YFSETQ. This CDR3 region has 15 residues. Trimming shortened V by 2 bases and J by 3 bases, and 14 bases separated the two germline ends. Here the CDR3 DNA reads TGCGCCAGCAGCTTAGGTTACGTTCGGGACTATGGCTACACCTTC. Translated: CASSLGYVRDYGYTF.

As to this clone: At the DNA level, this CDR3 is encoded by other sequences in the same sample as well. CDR3 loop: CASSLGLATDTQYF. CDR3 nucleotides: TGCGCCAGCAGCTTGGGGCTGGCCACAGATACGCAGTATTTT. The chain employs TRBV5-1 and TRBJ2-3; no reliable D call. This CDR3 is built from 14 residues. Germline V gene lookup returns CDR1 SGHRS and CDR2 YFSETQ. Trimming pared 0 bases from V and 2 bases from J, leaving 7 bases between.

This CDR3 is CASSLETGLGYGYTF. The CDR3 DNA sequence: TGCGCCAGCAGCCTAGAGACAGGGCTCGGCTATGGCTACACCTTC. The genes are TRBV5-1 and TRBJ1-2; 7 bases fit TRBD1. Germline trimming cut 4 bases from V and 4 bases from J; bases unmatched to any gene: 10. CDR3 length: 15 residues. Germline lookup yields CDR1 SGHRS and CDR2 YFSETQ.

V and J are TRBV29-1 and TRBJ2-1; 10 nucleotides match TRBD2. Germline lookup yields CDR1 SQVTM and CDR2 ANQGSEA. The CDR3 contains 14 residues. With V trimmed by 7 bases and J by 4 bases, 7 bases remained unmatched. The CDR3 is CSAWWTSGYNEQFF. DNA for the CDR3: TGCAGCGCCTGGTGGACTAGCGGTTACAATGAGCAGTTCTTC.

The genes are TRBV19 and TRBJ2-2, with a weak D call TRBD2 (6 bases). CDR1 and CDR2 from the germline V gene are LNHDA and SQIVND (reference sequence). Trimming left V 3 bases short and J 5 bases short, with 13 bases between. This CDR3 has 15 residues. CDR3 bases: TGTGCCAGTAGTATTAGGAGGGGTGGAACCGGGGAGCTGTTTTTT. Its translation: CASSIRRGGTGELFF.

The chain recombines TRBV6-1 with TRBJ2-2; D perhaps matches TRBD2 (6 bases). Deletions cut 1 base from V and 6 bases from J, with 9 bases between. The CDR3 consists of 14 residues. Germline V gives CDR1 MNHNS, CDR2 SASEGT. CDR3 in amino acids: CASSEGGVAGELFF. DNA of the CDR3: TGTGCCAGCAGTGAAGGCGGGGTTGCCGGGGAGCTGTTTTTT.